These 14 T cell receptor beta chains came from one sample sequenced in a study of early T cells in non-severe SARS-CoV-2 infection. TCRdb fed the 5' RACE reads into MiXCR, producing one record per CDR3 protein. The table has approximately 65,000 distinct CDR3 sequences, approximately 14% seen once; the top ten hold around 4.2%. What was sequenced was whole blood. These receptors came from an adult who was a healthcare worker with PCR-confirmed SARS-CoV-2 infection or an uninfected control (not recorded which).

This clonotype was counted only a few times. This chain uses TRBV4-3 with TRBJ2-3; D might be TRBD2 (5 bases). Germline V lookup: CDR1 LGHNA, CDR2 YSLEER. The V end was cut by 3 bases, the J end by 2 bases, with 12 bases between. The CDR3 runs 15 residues. CDR3 nucleotide sequence: TGCGCCAGCAGCCATCTAGCTAGGTTCACAGATACGCAGTATTTT. It codes for CASSHLARFTDTQYF.

This clonotype was observed a handful of times. This chain uses TRBV6-1 with TRBJ2-2, with D uncertain. In germline, CDR1 is MNHNS, CDR2 SASEGT. The V end was cut by 6 bases, the J end by 0 bases, with 11 bases between. CDR3 length: 15 amino acids. The CDR3 loop reads CASRIDTANTGELFF. The CDR3 DNA reads as TGTGCCAGCAGAATAGACACCGCGAACACCGGGGAGCTGTTTTTT.

The J gene is TRBJ1-1, the V gene TRBV29-1; 7 bases align to TRBD1. V trimming: 6 bases; J trimming: 0 bases; junction bases outside the gene matches: 10. Per the germline V gene, CDR1 is SQVTM and CDR2 is ANQGSEA. This CDR3 contains 15 residues. The CDR3 loop reads CSVADPDRLNTEAFF. CDR3 DNA sequence: TGCAGCGTCGCCGACCCGGACAGGTTGAACACTGAAGCTTTCTTT.

This clonotype has more than one count but fewer than ten. J is TRBJ2-7 and V is TRBV7-8; unclear D gene. V was shortened by 5 bases and J by 0 bases, with 8 bases between the two germline ends. Looked up from germline, CDR1 is SGHVS and CDR2 is FQNEAQ. The CDR3 consists of 13 residues. The DNA of the CDR3 is TGTGCCAGCAGCCCCCACATCTCCTACGAGCAGTACTTC. Amino acids: CASSPHISYEQYF.

In this sample, this clonotype turned up many times. This rearrangement joins TRBV20-1 to TRBJ2-2, with D perhaps TRBD1 (5 bases). Germline CDR1 DFQATT, CDR2 SNEGSKA (reference sequence). V was cut by 2 bases and J by 1 base, with 14 bases left in between. The CDR3 covers 16 residues. This chain's CDR3 is CSARPPSRGNTGELFF. The CDR3 DNA reads TGCAGTGCTAGACCGCCTTCAAGGGGGAACACCGGGGAGCTGTTTTTT.

Only a few counts were recorded for this clonotype. The chain links TRBV11-2 to TRBJ2-6, with unresolved D. This CDR3 is 16 amino acids long. The V gene's germline CDR1 is SGHAT and CDR2 FQNNGV. V was shortened by 3 bases and J by 0 bases, with 9 bases between the two germline ends. The CDR3 region is CASSFASSSGANVLTF. DNA for the CDR3: TGTGCCAGCAGCTTCGCATCGAGCTCTGGGGCCAACGTCCTGACTTTC.

The CDR3 coding sequence is TGCAGCGTCCCAAGGGCGGGTCGGCACACTGAAGCTTTCTTT. Amino acid sequence: CSVPRAGRHTEAFF. The rearrangement uses TRBV29-1 and TRBJ1-1; no clear D. The germline CDR1 and CDR2 sequences are SQVTM and ANQGSEA. This CDR3 region has 14 residues. The V gene lost 6 bases and the J gene lost 3 bases, with 17 bases spanning the gap.

This clonotype came up many times. The chain is built from TRBV9 and TRBJ2-1, with 7 nucleotides matching TRBD2. Germline loops: CDR1 SGDLS, CDR2 YYNGEE. V shed 0 bases, J shed 3 bases, and the junction held 6 bases outside the gene matches. The CDR3 has 16 residues. The CDR3 spells CASSVVGGAGYNEQFF. The CDR3 bases are TGTGCCAGCAGCGTAGTGGGAGGGGCGGGCTACAATGAGCAGTTCTTC.

The chain links TRBV19 to TRBJ2-5, with TRBD1 as a possible D gene (6 bases). This CDR3 is built from 17 residues. Germline V gene sequence: CDR1 LNHDA, CDR2 SQIVND (reference sequence). V was shortened by 4 bases and J by 2 bases, with 20 bases between the two germline ends. CDR3 DNA: TGTGCCAGTAGTACTCACTCACAGGGTCCCCTACAAGAGACCCAGTACTTC. Protein sequence: CASSTHSQGPLQETQYF. The complete variable domain, with remaining parts taken from reference TRBV19 and TRBJ2-5, reads DGGITQSPKYLFRKEGQNVTLSCEQNLNHDAMYWYRQDPGQGLRLIYYSQIVNDFQKGDIAEGYSVSREKKESFPLTVTSAQKNPTAFYLCASSTHSQGPLQETQYFGPGTRLLVL.

This clonotype was found a few times. The chain uses TRBV29-1 and TRBJ2-7; unclear D gene. This CDR3 is built from 12 residues. Germline CDR1 reads SQVTM; CDR2 reads ANQGSEA. Trimming removed 1 base at V and 5 bases at J, with 9 bases between. The CDR3 spells CSVEGISNEQYF. The CDR3 coding sequence is TGCAGCGTTGAAGGCATATCGAACGAGCAGTACTTC.

The rearrangement links TRBV10-3 to TRBJ2-6; D might be TRBD2 (5 bases). The CDR3 extends over 14 amino acids. Germline V lookup: CDR1 ENHRY, CDR2 SYGVKD. V was pared by 4 bases and J by 4 bases, with 8 bases between. The CDR3 sequence is CAISGGSGANVLTF. The CDR3 nucleotides are TGTGCCATCAGTGGAGGGTCCGGGGCCAACGTCCTGACTTTC.

A few counts support this clonotype. The genes are TRBV6-2 or TRBV6-3 and TRBJ2-1; D call uncertain. The CDR3 runs 15 residues. Germline V gene lookup returns CDR1 MNHEY and CDR2 SVGEGT. The V end was cut by 4 bases, the J end by 2 bases, with 12 bases between. CDR3 in DNA: TGTGCCAGCAGTTCAAGCTACCCTACCTACAATGAGCAGTTCTTC. It specifies CASSSSYPTYNEQFF.

As regards this clonotype: One base away lies a much larger clone, so this may be a sequencing read error. This chain uses TRBV20-1 with TRBJ2-1; TRBD2 matches at 7 bases. CDR1 is DFQATT and CDR2 is SNEGSKA in the germline V gene (reference sequence). The CDR3 totals 15 residues. The CDR3 DNA reads as TGCAGTGTTAGACCGAGCGGGGCGGGGTACAATGAGCAGTTCTTC. Translated, it gives CSVRPSGAGYNEQFF.

This clonotype was found many times. The gene calls are TRBV7-6 and TRBJ2-7, with 7 bases fitting TRBD1. Germline lookup yields CDR1 SGHVS and CDR2 FNYEAQ. The CDR3 loop spans 15 amino acids. V was pared by 4 bases and J by 2 bases, with 8 bases of the junction left unmatched. The CDR3 coding sequence is TGTGCCAGCAGCTCGCTGACAGGGTTTGCCTACGAGCAGTACTTC. This translates into CASSSLTGFAYEQYF.